The 22 T cell receptor beta chains presented below share a single source sample, sequenced in a study of blood T cell repertoires in COVID-19. TCRdb keeps only in-frame clones here, not all; method: immunoSEQ multiplex PCR. Of some 140,000 clones listed, roughly 80% were seen once; the top ten hold 9.2%. Sequencing used PBMCs or T cells enriched from blood (not recorded which). The origin of the receptors is a man aged 45-65 years who had recovered from COVID-19.

Of note for this clone: At one boundary the junction diverges from the germline segment, which might be a read error. The V and J genes are TRBV7-9 and TRBJ1-2; maybe TRBD1 (5 bases). Germline V gene lookup returns CDR1 SEHNR and CDR2 FQNEAQ (reference sequence). This CDR3 comprises 14 residues. The DNA of the CDR3 is TGTGCCAGCAGCTTAACGGGGGGTAACTCTGGCTACACCTTC. It codes for CASSLTGGNSGYTF.

The genes are TRBV13 and TRBJ1-5; 12 bases map to TRBD1. The J segment lost 6 bases and the V segment lost 5 bases, leaving 5 bases of the junction unmatched. Germline CDR1 is PRHDT and CDR2 is FYEKMQ (reference sequence). The CDR3 is 15 amino acids. CDR3 DNA sequence: TGTGCCAGCAGCATCGGGACAGGGGGCGGTCAGCCCCAGCATTTT. Protein: CASSIGTGGGQPQHF.

The CDR3 DNA is TGCGCCAGCAGCCGGCACTTGGATACGACAGGGCCCAGGTATGGCTACACCTTC. Translated, it gives CASSRHLDTTGPRYGYTF. V usage is TRBV4-1 and J usage is TRBJ1-2; 7 bases are a match to TRBD1. Per the germline V gene, CDR1 is MGHRA and CDR2 is YSYEKL. CDR3 length equals 18 residues. The V gene end was trimmed by 4 bases and the J gene end by 5 bases; junction bases not matched to a gene: 19.

The genes are TRBV7-3 and TRBJ2-3; the match to TRBD2 covers 11 bases. The ends lost 4 bases at V and 6 bases at J; junction bases unmatched: 12. The CDR3 has 17 amino acids. CDR1 and CDR2 (germline): SGHTA, FQGTGA. CDR3 in DNA: TGTGCCAGCAGCTCTCTAGCGGGGGGCACATCGCGGGATACGCAGTATTTT. This sequence encodes CASSSLAGGTSRDTQYF.

The chain is built from TRBV7-2 and TRBJ1-5; D call uncertain. V shed 5 bases and J shed 5 bases, with 10 bases lying between them. The CDR3 has 13 residues. In germline, CDR1 is SGHTA, CDR2 FQGNSA. The DNA of the CDR3 is TGTGCCAGCAGCCTGAAGCGCCATCAGCCCCAGCATTTT. Translation gives CASSLKRHQPQHF.

V and J are TRBV15 and TRBJ2-3, with D perhaps TRBD1 (6 bases). The CDR3 sequence is 17 residues long. Germline V gene lookup returns CDR1 LNHNV and CDR2 YYDKDF (reference sequence). The V end lost 0 bases, the J end lost 0 bases, and 13 bases lay between the germline ends. The CDR3 DNA follows: TGTGCCACCAGCAGAGATTCTCAGGGGCCCAGCACAGATACGCAGTATTTT. This gives the protein CATSRDSQGPSTDTQYF.

The rearrangement joins TRBV25-1 to TRBJ1-2; D possibly corresponds to TRBD1 (6 bases). Germline V gene lookup returns CDR1 MGHDK and CDR2 SYGVNS. The V end lost 0 bases, the J end lost 8 bases, and 13 bases lay between the germline ends. There are 14 residues in the CDR3. As DNA, the CDR3 is TGTGCCAGCAGTGAATATACCAGGGGAGTGGGCTACACCTTC. Amino acids: CASSEYTRGVGYTF.

The V gene is TRBV6-2 or TRBV6-3, the J gene TRBJ1-5; 8 positions match TRBD1. CDR3 length: 14 amino acids. Looked up from germline, CDR1 is MNHEY and CDR2 is SVGEGT. V lost 2 bases to trimming and J lost 5 bases; unmatched junction nucleotides: 2. CDR3 nucleotide sequence: TGTGCCAGCAGTTACCGGACAGGGTATCAGCCCCAGCATTTT. This translates into CASSYRTGYQPQHF.

This chain uses TRBV4-2 with TRBJ2-1; TRBD2 matches at 10 bases. This CDR3 comprises 15 residues. Germline trimming cut 1 base from V and 5 bases from J; bases unmatched to any gene: 2. CDR1 and CDR2 from the germline V gene are LGHNA and YNFKEQ. This chain's CDR3 is CASSQGTSGNNEQFF. The CDR3 nucleotides read TGTGCCAGCAGCCAAGGGACTAGCGGCAACAATGAGCAGTTCTTC.

Here the CDR3 reads CASSIDRTYEQYF. In nucleotides, the CDR3 is TGTGCCAGTAGTATTGACAGGACCTACGAGCAGTACTTC. This rearrangement joins TRBV19 to TRBJ2-7, with D maybe TRBD1 (6 bases). V was shortened by 3 bases and J by 2 bases, with 8 bases between the two germline ends. The CDR3 loop spans 13 amino acids. Germline CDR1 and CDR2: LNHDA and SQIVND (reference sequence).

This sequence joins TRBV27 and TRBJ2-3, with TRBD2 matching 7 bases. The CDR3 runs 16 residues. V trimming: 2 bases; J trimming: 4 bases; junction bases outside the gene matches: 9. Per germline, CDR1 MNHEY and CDR2 SMNVEV (reference sequence). The chain's CDR3 is CASSLNPSSGADTQYF. The CDR3 nucleotides are TGTGCCAGCAGTTTAAACCCTAGCAGCGGGGCAGATACGCAGTATTTT.

The chain links TRBV9 to TRBJ2-7; 9 bases are shared with TRBD1. With 3 bases clipped from V and 5 bases from J, the junction kept 3 bases outside the gene matches. The CDR3 runs 13 residues. Germline CDR1 reads SGDLS; CDR2 reads YYNGEE. CDR3 DNA sequence: TGTGCCAGCAGCGCGTGGGACAGGGACGAGCAGTACTTC. It encodes CASSAWDRDEQYF.

The chain links TRBV9 to TRBJ1-2; no reliable D call. This CDR3 is built from 16 residues. V shed 0 bases and J shed 6 bases, with 18 bases lying between them. The germline gives CDR1 SGDLS, CDR2 YYNGEE. The CDR3 here is CASSVEQTPQRDGYTF. The CDR3 DNA follows: TGTGCCAGCAGCGTAGAGCAAACACCTCAGAGGGATGGCTACACCTTC.

CDR3 sequence (DNA): TGTGCCAGCGGGCACCCCGAGCAGTACTTC. It specifies CASGHPEQYF. The chain combines TRBV6-5 with TRBJ2-7; D not resolved. This CDR3 contains 10 residues. V lost 8 bases to trimming and J lost 6 bases, with 8 bases between them. The V gene's germline CDR1 is MNHEY and CDR2 SVGAGI.

This sequence joins TRBV5-1 and TRBJ2-7; 10 bases align to TRBD1. The CDR3 contains 16 residues. The V segment lost 4 bases and the J segment 6 bases; nucleotides outside the gene matches: 13. From germline, CDR1 is SGHRS and CDR2 YFSETQ. The CDR3 reads CASSGTAGQGSTEQYF. The CDR3 bases are TGCGCCAGCAGCGGCACCGCGGGACAGGGGTCGACCGAGCAGTACTTC.

The rearrangement uses TRBV9 and TRBJ1-6; perhaps TRBD1 as D (6 bases). This CDR3 contains 17 residues. Trimming stripped 0 bases from V and 7 bases from J, with 17 bases between. In germline, CDR1 is SGDLS, CDR2 YYNGEE. The CDR3 DNA is TGTGCCAGCAGCGTAGCTGAGGGGGGGCGTTTAAATTCACCCCTCCACTTT. This gives the protein CASSVAEGGRLNSPLHF.

The CDR3 bases are TGTGCCAGCAGCACCCCTAAGGCCAACGTCCTGACTTTC. Translating it yields CASSTPKANVLTF. The J gene is TRBJ2-6, the V gene TRBV7-3; no firm D call. V lost 5 bases to trimming and J lost 6 bases, with 8 bases between them. CDR1 is SGHTA, CDR2 FQGTGA, per germline. The CDR3 is made up of 13 amino acids.

The chain joins TRBV7-2 to TRBJ2-7, with D possibly matching TRBD2 (6 bases). The V and J ends lost 3 bases and 6 bases respectively, with 12 bases between them. Germline CDR1 SGHTA, CDR2 FQGNSA. The CDR3 is 13 residues long. DNA of the CDR3: TGTGCCAGCAGCTTTTTCGGCGGGGCCGAGCAGTACTTC. Amino acids: CASSFFGGAEQYF.

The chain couples TRBV7-9 to TRBJ1-4; 7 bases match TRBD1. The CDR3 extends over 15 amino acids. The germline V gene has CDR1 SEHNR and CDR2 FQNEAQ (reference sequence). J gave up 5 bases and V 5 bases, and 8 bases lay outside the gene matches. Here the CDR3 DNA reads TGTGCCAGCAGCCAACGGGACAGCTCGAATGAAAAACTGTTTTTT. Translated: CASSQRDSSNEKLFF.

The chain is built from TRBV3-1 (or the pseudogene TRBV3-2) and TRBJ2-1, with 9 bases lining up with TRBD1. This CDR3 region has 17 residues. The V segment lost 4 bases and the J segment 7 bases; nucleotides outside the gene matches: 14. Per germline, CDR1 LGHDT and CDR2 YNNKEL (reference sequence). CDR3: CASSRAISGQGWNEQFF. CDR3 DNA: TGTGCCAGCAGCCGAGCTATATCGGGACAGGGTTGGAATGAGCAGTTCTTC.

This clone occurred once. The rearrangement uses TRBV19 and TRBJ2-3; 13 bases map to TRBD2. V lost 6 bases and J lost 2; bases outside the gene matches: 5. The CDR3 extends over 16 amino acids. Germline lookup yields CDR1 LNHDA and CDR2 SQIVND (reference sequence). This chain's CDR3 is CASRPGLAGNTDTQYF. CDR3 DNA: TGTGCCAGTAGACCGGGACTAGCGGGGAACACAGATACGCAGTATTTT.

The rearrangement joins TRBV12-3 or TRBV12-4 to TRBJ1-1; the match to TRBD1 covers 7 bases. CDR3 length: 13 residues. V lost 8 bases, J lost 1 base, and 4 bases stayed unmatched. The CDR3: CASQRQGNTEAFF. CDR3 DNA: TGTGCCAGCCAACGACAGGGGAACACTGAAGCTTTCTTT.